A selection of T cell receptor beta chains follows, all from one sample in a study of graft-versus-host responses after intestinal transplantation. Assay used: immunoSEQ multiplex PCR; TCRdb lists only in-frame clones, some missing. The table records about 64,000 clones, roughly 92% of them present only once. The sequenced sample was bone marrow, obtained nearly 750 days after intestinal transplantation. The receptor source for this set is a human patient who received an intestinal transplant, so some T cells may come from the graft donor. The CDR3 runs from the conserved cysteine through the conserved F or W. The D gene is left open where the match is weak. Where a row states a size, it is once, few, many or the class of an expanded clone; other rows omit it.

D gene,J gene,clone size,V gene,CDR3 length,CDR3 DNA,CDR3 protein
NA,TRBJ2-7,NA,TRBV7-9,14,TGTGCCAGCAGCTTAATCGGGGGTCAGGGCGAGCAGTACTTC,CASSLIGGQGEQYF
NA,TRBJ2-6,NA,TRBV13,17,TGTGCCAGCAGCTTAGTGGGACAACTCTCTGGGGCCAACGTCCTGACTTTC,CASSLVGQLSGANVLTF
NA,TRBJ1-5,NA,TRBV6-5,13,TGTGCCAGCAGTCCCGGAACAGCTCAGCCCCAGCATTTT,CASSPGTAQPQHF
NA,TRBJ2-6,NA,TRBV19,14,TGTGCCAGTGGTTGGGGGACTGGGGCCAACGTCCTGACTTTC,CASGWGTGANVLTF
NA,TRBJ1-2,once,TRBV9,15,TGTGCCAGCAGCGGGTATCAAGGAGCTAACTATGGCTACACCTTC,CASSGYQGANYGYTF
NA,TRBJ2-2,NA,TRBV6-5,12,TGTGCCAGCAGGGGGTCGTCCGGGGAGCTGTTTTTT,CASRGSSGELFF
NA,TRBJ2-7,NA,TRBV4-1,15,TGCGCCAGCAGCCCAGTCTCCTTAGAACCTTACGAGCAGTACTTC,CASSPVSLEPYEQYF
NA,TRBJ1-1,NA,TRBV19,14,TGTGCCAGTAGTTCCCCAGGGGCGGACACTGAAGCTTTCTTT,CASSSPGADTEAFF
TRBD2,TRBJ2-1,NA,TRBV9,15,TGTGCCAGCAGCGAGGGGGGACTAGGCCACAATGAGCAGTTCTTC,CASSEGGLGHNEQFF
NA,TRBJ2-3,NA,TRBV11-1,14,TGTGCCAGCAGCCCCAGTCTGGTGACAGATACGCAGTATTTT,CASSPSLVTDTQYF
TRBD2,TRBJ2-7,NA,TRBV7-9,15,TGTGCCAGCAGCACAGAGCGGGGACCGTCCTACGAGCAGTACTTC,CASSTERGPSYEQYF
TRBD1,TRBJ2-7,NA,TRBV10-3,15,TGTGCCATCGCCGGACAGGGCCACGGGGCGGACGAGCAGTACTTC,CAIAGQGHGADEQYF
NA,TRBJ2-5,NA,TRBV5-6,11,TGTGCCAGCAGCTTGTCGGAGACCCAGTACTTC,CASSLSETQYF
NA,TRBJ2-5,once,TRBV4-1,16,TGCGCCAGCAGCCAAGAATGGAGCGGATACCAAGAGACCCAGTACTTC,CASSQEWSGYQETQYF
TRBD1,TRBJ2-5,NA,TRBV4-2,14,TGTGCCAGCAGTGACCGGGACAGGGGACAGACCCAGTACTTC,CASSDRDRGQTQYF
NA,TRBJ1-2,NA,TRBV6-6,13,TGTGCCAGCAGTCTGACTTCAAACTATGGCTACACCTTC,CASSLTSNYGYTF
NA,TRBJ2-7,NA,TRBV2,12,TGTGCCACCCTCCCTGGAACGGGCGAGCAGTACTTC,CATLPGTGEQYF
TRBD2,TRBJ2-7,NA,TRBV15,18,TGTGCCACCAGCAGAGATCGGCAAGCGGGAGGGGCGACCTACGAGCAGTACTTC,CATSRDRQAGGATYEQYF
NA,TRBJ1-4,NA,TRBV19,16,TGTGCCAGTAGTATGGTATGGGCAGGGGAAGGTGGAAAACTGTTTTTT,CASSMVWAGEGGKLFF
TRBD2,TRBJ2-7,few,TRBV10-2,14,TGCGCCAGCAGTGGTAGCGGGAGCTCCTACGAGCAGTACTTC,CASSGSGSSYEQYF